This T cell receptor (beta chain) comes out of a study of T cell responses to AZD1222 COVID-19 vaccine. The ends were cut back, 7 bases at V and 9 bases at J, with 12 bases in the middle. CDR1 is SEHNR and CDR2 is FQNEAQ in the germline V gene (reference sequence). This CDR3 is 11 amino acids long. Only in-frame clones appear in the TCRdb table, and some are missing; sequencing was by immunoSEQ multiplex PCR. The sample records approximately 110,000 clones, 85% to 90% being singletons. The source material was peripheral blood, sampled 28 days after the second AZD1222 dose. This TCR was sampled from an adult who received the AZD1222 COVID-19 vaccine. V usage is TRBV7-9 and J usage is TRBJ1-1; D possibly corresponds to TRBD1 (6 bases). CDR3 bases: TGTGCCAGCACCCGGGGGGCCCAAGCTTTCTTT. This codes for CASTRGAQAFF.